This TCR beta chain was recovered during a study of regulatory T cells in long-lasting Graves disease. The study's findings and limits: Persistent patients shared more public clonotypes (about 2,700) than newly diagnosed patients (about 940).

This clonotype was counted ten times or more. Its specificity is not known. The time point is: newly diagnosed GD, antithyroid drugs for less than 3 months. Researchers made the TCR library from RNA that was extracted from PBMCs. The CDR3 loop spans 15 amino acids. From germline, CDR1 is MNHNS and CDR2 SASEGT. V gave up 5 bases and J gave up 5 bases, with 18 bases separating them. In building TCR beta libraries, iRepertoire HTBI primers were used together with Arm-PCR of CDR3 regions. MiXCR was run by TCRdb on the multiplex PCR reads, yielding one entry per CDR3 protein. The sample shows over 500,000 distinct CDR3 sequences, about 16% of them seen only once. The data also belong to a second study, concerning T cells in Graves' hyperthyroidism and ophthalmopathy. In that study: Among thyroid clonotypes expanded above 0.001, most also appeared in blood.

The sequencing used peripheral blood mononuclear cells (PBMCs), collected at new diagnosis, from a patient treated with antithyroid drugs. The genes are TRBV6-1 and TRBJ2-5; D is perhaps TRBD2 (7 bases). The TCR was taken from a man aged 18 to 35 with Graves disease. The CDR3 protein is CASSPPLGGGETQYF. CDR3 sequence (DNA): TGTGCCAGCAGTCCCCCACTAGGGGGGGGGGAGACCCAGTACTTC.